The 10 T cell receptor beta chains in this list originate from one sample, sequenced in a study of neurological immune-mediated disorders. TCRdb reprocessed the 5' RACE reads with MiXCR, giving one entry per CDR3 protein. The sample consists of 84,000 or so distinct CDR3 sequences, roughly 4.5% of them appearing once. The time point: longitudinal time-point 3. The sample taken for sequencing was PBMCs. The receptors originated from a woman aged 55-75 years with multiple sclerosis.

This clonotype was counted many times. The gene calls are TRBV20-1 and TRBJ1-1; D is undetermined. CDR3 length: 11 amino acids. Germline V CDR1 and CDR2: DFQATT, SNEGSKA (reference sequence). Here the CDR3 reads CIPGQIFEAFF. CDR3 sequence (DNA): TGCATTCCGGGCCAGATATTTGAAGCTTTCTTT.

This clonotype was seen repeatedly, ten times or more. The gene calls are TRBV9 and TRBJ2-7; 9 bases match TRBD1. CDR1 SGDLS and CDR2 YYNGEE come from the germline V gene. The CDR3 has 15 amino acids. Trimming removed 4 bases from V and 5 bases from J; junction bases left unmatched: 10. The DNA of the CDR3 is TGTGCCAGCAGCACTACCGGGACAGGGACCCACGAGCAGTACTTC. Amino acid sequence: CASSTTGTGTHEQYF.

This clonotype was recorded many times. The V call is TRBV20-1, the J call TRBJ2-5; TRBD2 might be the D (6 bases). Deletions cut 0 bases from V and 1 base from J, with 18 bases between. Germline V lookup: CDR1 DFQATT, CDR2 SNEGSKA (reference sequence). This CDR3 has 17 amino acids. The CDR3 coding sequence is TGCAGTGCTAGAGATCTGAGGCAGGGAGGCTTCCAAGAGACCCAGTACTTC. Its protein product is CSARDLRQGGFQETQYF.

This clonotype was counted many times. The chain is built from TRBV3-1 and TRBJ2-7, with D possibly TRBD2 on 6 matching bases. Germline values: CDR1 LGHDT, CDR2 YNNKEL (reference sequence). The V end was cut by 1 base, the J end by 8 bases, with 15 bases between. This CDR3 region has 14 residues. CDR3 in DNA: TGTGCCAGCAGCCAAGGCGGGGCGGGGAGAAAGCAGTACTTC. Its translation: CASSQGGAGRKQYF.

This chain uses TRBV20-1 with TRBJ2-5; TRBD2 aligns across 9 bases. The CDR3 runs to 17 residues. Germline-derived CDR1 and CDR2 are DFQATT and SNEGSKA (reference sequence). J was trimmed by 4 bases and V by 3 bases; bases with no gene match: 15. In DNA, the CDR3 is TGCAGTGCTAGTAAGGCGGGGGGGCAGAGTCTCCTAGAGACCCAGTACTTC. Amino acid sequence: CSASKAGGQSLLETQYF.

This clonotype was counted ten times or more. The V and J genes are TRBV6-1 and TRBJ1-5, with D tentatively TRBD1 (5 bases). Trimming shortened V by 1 base and J by 4 bases, and 11 bases separated the two germline ends. Germline CDR1 MNHNS, CDR2 SASEGT. The CDR3 consists of 15 residues. Here the CDR3 DNA reads TGTGCCAGCAGTGAAGGAAAAGGGGTAAATCAGCCCCAGCATTTT. This gives the protein CASSEGKGVNQPQHF.

This clonotype was found many times. The rearrangement uses TRBV29-1 and TRBJ1-2, with TRBD1 matching over 7 bases. Germline trimming cut 3 bases from V and 2 bases from J; bases unmatched to any gene: 3. CDR3 length: 13 residues. Germline V lookup: CDR1 SQVTM, CDR2 ANQGSEA. The CDR3 region is CSVDSDRNYGYTF. DNA for the CDR3: TGCAGCGTTGATTCGGACAGGAACTATGGCTACACCTTC.

This clonotype was seen at least ten times. The chain joins TRBV20-1 to TRBJ1-6, with 7 nucleotides matching TRBD1. Germline values: CDR1 DFQATT, CDR2 SNEGSKA (reference sequence). J lost 1 base, V lost 2 bases, and 8 bases had no gene match. This CDR3 is built from 17 residues. The CDR3 coding sequence is TGCAGTGCTAGACAAAAACGACAGGGATCCTATAATTCACCCCTCCACTTT. This encodes CSARQKRQGSYNSPLHF.

This clonotype was counted many times. V usage is TRBV5-4 and J usage is TRBJ2-3, with 7 positions matching TRBD2. Per the germline V gene, CDR1 is SGHNT and CDR2 is YYREEE (reference sequence). The V gene end was trimmed by 3 bases and the J gene end by 1 base; junction bases not matched to a gene: 5. CDR3 size: 15 residues. The CDR3 DNA reads as TGTGCCAGCAGCTCGTCGAGCGGGGGCACAGATACGCAGTATTTT. This gives the protein CASSSSSGGTDTQYF.

The V call is TRBV19, the J call TRBJ2-2; D is ambiguous. The V end was cut by 7 bases, the J end by 7 bases, with 16 bases between. The CDR3 extends over 14 amino acids. Germline lookup yields CDR1 LNHDA and CDR2 SQIVND (reference sequence). The CDR3 coding sequence is TGTGCCAGTACCGATCTAGAGATCAACGGGGAGCTGTTTTTT. It encodes CASTDLEINGELFF.